This T cell receptor beta chain appears in the sequencing data of a study of blood T cells in healthy people across ages. Findings and caveats of the study: Diversity of TCR beta per million T cells declined in a roughly linear way with age.

With regard to this clonotype: Its antigen is currently unknown.

Through a sample-barcoded 5' primer and a J-beta primer mix, a second PCR was run for roughly 6 to 11 cycles. In TCRdb, the 5' RACE reads were re-called with MiXCR into one record per CDR3 protein. The repertoire includes about 1 million distinct CDR3 sequences, 20% to 25% of them detected once, and about 0.69% sits in the top ten. CDR1 is SQVTM and CDR2 is ANQGSEA in the germline V gene. The V and J ends lost 0 bases and 3 bases respectively, with 9 bases between them. The CDR3 has 13 amino acids. Samples had at least 7 million PBMCs isolated from them. Total RNA, at least 5 micrograms per sample, was extracted from PBMCs. These same records also appear under a second study, on T cells of mothers and their children. This second study says: Second-PCR amplification with M1S added sample barcodes and 2-4 random nucleotides.

The sequence was collected from a girl aged 2 to 10 in good health. The sample comprised blood. This chain uses TRBV29-1 with TRBJ2-7; D gene unclear. This CDR3 is CSVEEAANYEQYF. CDR3 sequence (DNA): TGCAGCGTTGAAGAGGCAGCCAACTACGAGCAGTACTTC.